The clone carrying this T cell receptor (beta chain) was seen only once. Its antigen is undetermined. The sample is drawn from a study of blood T cells in healthy people across ages. Per germline, CDR1 SGHAT and CDR2 FQNNGV. The ends were cut back, 0 bases at V and 6 bases at J, with 21 bases in the middle. There are 18 residues in the CDR3. Together with a sample-barcoded 5' primer, a J-beta primer mix was included in a second PCR lasting roughly 6 to 12 cycles. Using its own MiXCR run on the 5' RACE reads, TCRdb lists one record per CDR3 protein. The repertoire includes over 450,000 distinct CDR3 sequences, more than 20% of them detected once, and around 10% sits in the top ten. Healthy Caucasian individuals from Russia aged 6 to 90 served as donors. A minimum of 6 micrograms of total RNA was extracted per sample. Study results and caveats: Getting older went along with TCR beta diversity per million T cells dropping roughly linearly.

These data also featured in a second study, about T cells of mothers and their children.

The J gene is TRBJ2-4, the V gene TRBV11-2, with no clear D. The TCR was taken from a boy younger than 18 in good health. Specimen: blood. The CDR3 here is CASSLDLSLRPSSNIQYF. As DNA, the CDR3 is TGTGCCAGCAGCTTAGATCTATCCCTCAGACCTTCATCAAACATTCAGTACTTC.